This T cell receptor (beta chain) was retrieved from a study of blood T cells in healthy people across ages. Next came a second PCR, run for about 6 to 12 cycles, which used a sample-barcoded 5' primer along with a J-beta primer mix. TCRdb reprocessed the 5' RACE reads with MiXCR, giving one entry per CDR3 protein. The sample consists of 700,000 to 850,000 distinct CDR3 sequences, less than 70% of them appearing once. The ends lost 2 bases at V and 6 bases at J; junction bases unmatched: 6. This CDR3 has 15 residues. The V gene's germline CDR1 is SGHVS and CDR2 FQNEAQ. This clonotype was recorded a few times. Each sample yielded at least 5.5 micrograms of PBMC total RNA.

Material: blood. The chain links TRBV7-8 to TRBJ2-1, with TRBD1 matching 8 bases. This TCR derives from a man older than 75 in good health. This CDR3 is CASSLLTGASNEQFF. As DNA, the CDR3 is TGTGCCAGCAGCTTACTGACAGGGGCTAGCAATGAGCAGTTCTTC.